This T cell receptor (beta chain) came from a study of human T cells and chemical hapten exposure. This clonotype was counted between two and nine times. Time point here: pre-sensitization, week 0. This sample's treatment: therapeutic diphenylcyclopropenone sensitization with weekly scalp DPC. In TCRdb, the RACE reads were re-called with MiXCR into one record per CDR3 protein. In the table there are around 120,000 distinct CDR3 sequences, approximately 12% of which are singletons. The clonotype was recovered from a young woman with alopecia areata. Some clones in this sample may be carry-over from other donors' samples. This specimen was whole blood, taken in connection with sensitization to the hapten diphenylcyclopropenone (DPC).

Here the CDR3 reads CASSEDRGSYNEQFF. CDR3 DNA: TGTGCCAGCAGTGAGGACAGGGGAAGCTACAATGAGCAGTTCTTC. The chain recombines TRBV2 with TRBJ2-1; TRBD1 matches at 9 bases. The germline CDR1 and CDR2 sequences are SNHLY and FYNNEI. The CDR3 is 15 residues long. V trimming: 3 bases; J trimming: 3 bases; junction bases outside the gene matches: 3.